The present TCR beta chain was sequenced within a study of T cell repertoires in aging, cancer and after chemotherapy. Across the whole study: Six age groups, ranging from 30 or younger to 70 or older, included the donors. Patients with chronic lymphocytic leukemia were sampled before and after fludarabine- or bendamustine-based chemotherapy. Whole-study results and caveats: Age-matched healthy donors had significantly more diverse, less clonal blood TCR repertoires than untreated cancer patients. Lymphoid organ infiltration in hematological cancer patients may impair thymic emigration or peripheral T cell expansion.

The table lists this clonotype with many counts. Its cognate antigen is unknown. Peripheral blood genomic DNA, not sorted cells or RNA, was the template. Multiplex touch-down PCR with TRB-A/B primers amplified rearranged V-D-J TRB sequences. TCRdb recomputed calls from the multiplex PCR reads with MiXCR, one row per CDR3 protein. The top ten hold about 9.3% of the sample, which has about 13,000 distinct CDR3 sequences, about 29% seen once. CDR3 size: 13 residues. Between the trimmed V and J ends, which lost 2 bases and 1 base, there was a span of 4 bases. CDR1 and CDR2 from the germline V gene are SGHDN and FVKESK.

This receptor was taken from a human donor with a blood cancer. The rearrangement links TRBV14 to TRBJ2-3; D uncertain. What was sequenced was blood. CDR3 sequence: CASSQSGTDTQYF. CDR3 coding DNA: TGTGCCAGCAGCCAAAGCGGCACAGATACGCAGTATTTT.